The entry that follows covers one T cell receptor beta chain sequence. Its antigen is unidentified. This specimen comes from a study of Ad26.COV2.S vaccination and SARS-CoV-2 variants. Study summary: Each vaccinee took Ad26.COV2.S intramuscularly, once or twice 56 days apart.

Study-wide results and limits: Measures of TCR breadth and depth may have fallen short of total T cell responses. Spike-specific responses of CD8+ and CD4+ T cells were reported to display substantial breadth after vaccination.

The sample's treatment: around 19 received Ad26.COV2.S at low or high dose, single or two shots; about 5 received placebo; per-sample allocation not given. Sampling was done on day 63 after the first vaccine or placebo injection. The vaccine delivered Wuhan-strain SARS-CoV-2 spike through an Ad26 vector. CDR3 length equals 14 residues. Trimming took 1 base from V and 0 from J, leaving 6 bases between them. The germline CDR1 and CDR2 sequences are SGHRS and YFSETQ. The table came from immunoSEQ multiplex PCR; TCRdb's copy has only in-frame clones and leaves some out. The sample includes 360,000 or so clones, 87% of them seen just once.

The J gene is TRBJ2-3, the V gene TRBV5-1, with no clear D. The receptor's source is a person between 18 and 65 years old who received the Ad26.COV2.S COVID-19 vaccine or a placebo. Sequenced material: peripheral blood, taken in a trial of Ad26.COV2.S vaccine versus placebo. The CDR3 coding sequence is TGCGCCAGCAGCTTGTATGGAAGCACAGATACGCAGTATTTT. Translating it yields CASSLYGSTDTQYF.